This T cell receptor beta chain is drawn from a study of T cell changes during pregnancy in multiple sclerosis. The V segment lost 2 bases and the J segment 0 bases; nucleotides outside the gene matches: 11. Germline V gene data show CDR1 as LGHNA and CDR2 as YNFKEQ. The CDR3 has 19 amino acids. Sequencing was performed with immunoSEQ multiplex PCR; in TCRdb, only in-frame clones are kept and a portion is missing. The sample shows some 38,000 clones, about nine tenths of them seen only once. This clone has only a few counts. This chain joins TRBV4-2 and TRBJ2-3, with 10 bases matching TRBD2. The sequencing here drew on CD8+ T cells from peripheral blood mononuclear cells, taken after pregnancy. The sequence was collected from a female donor with multiple sclerosis, enrolled in a pregnancy study. CDR3 residues: CASSQPVGTSETSTDTQYF. CDR3 nucleotide sequence: TGTGCCAGCAGCCAACCCGTCGGGACTAGCGAGACTAGCACAGATACGCAGTATTTT.